The rows below give T cell receptor beta chains drawn from one sample of a study of early T cells in non-severe SARS-CoV-2 infection. A single record per CDR3 protein comes from TCRdb applying MiXCR to the 5' RACE reads. This sample has approximately 30,000 distinct CDR3 sequences, with approximately 6.3% found just once. The sample consisted of whole blood. These receptors all come from an adult who was a healthcare worker with PCR-confirmed SARS-CoV-2 infection or an uninfected control (not recorded which). The CDR3 runs from the conserved cysteine through the conserved F or W. D genes are given only for firm matches. The size field is filled for only some rows; it gives once, few, many or a size class.

V gene	J gene	D gene	clone size	CDR3 DNA	CDR3 protein
TRBV7-9	TRBJ1-5	TRBD1	many	TGTGCCAGCAGCTCGACGACAGGGGACTCCCAGCATTTT	CASSSTTGDSQHF
TRBV5-1	TRBJ2-7	-	few	TGCGCCAGCAGCTCCCGGCCGGGGAATTACGAGCAGTACTTC	CASSSRPGNYEQYF
TRBV7-9	TRBJ1-4	-	-	TGTGCCAGCAGCTTAGTTCCGGGGGGTGAAAAACTGTTTTTT	CASSLVPGGEKLFF
TRBV7-2	TRBJ2-7	TRBD1	-	TGTGCCAGCAGCCCCGGGACAGGGCCCTACGAGCAGTACTTC	CASSPGTGPYEQYF
TRBV5-4	TRBJ1-1	-	many	TGTGCCAGCAGCCCCTCGAGCACTTTAACGAACACTGAAGCTTTCTTT	CASSPSSTLTNTEAFF
TRBV19	TRBJ2-7	TRBD1	-	TGTGCCAGTAGTCAGGGGGCGAGGAGCTCCTACGAGCAGTACTTC	CASSQGARSSYEQYF
TRBV27	TRBJ1-6	-	-	TGTGCCAGCAGGGCTGGGACATCCTTAGGTTCACCCCTCCACTTT	CASRAGTSLGSPLHF
TRBV30	TRBJ2-1	-	many	TGTGCCTGGAGCCGACTTTCCCCCGAACCGTTCTTC	CAWSRLSPEPFF
TRBV11-1	TRBJ2-3	TRBD2	many	TGTGCCAGCAGCTTGGTAGCGGGGGGAAGCACAGATACGCAGTATTTT	CASSLVAGGSTDTQYF
TRBV11-2	TRBJ2-7	-	few	TGTGCCAGCAGCTTAGGCGGGGAGGAGCAGTACTTC	CASSLGGEEQYF
TRBV20-1	TRBJ2-1	-	many	TGCAGTGCTGTACTGAATGAGCAGTTCTTC	CSAVLNEQFF
TRBV7-3	TRBJ2-3	TRBD1	few	TGTGCCAGCAGCTTTTCCGGGACAGGGATGACAGATACGCAGTATTTT	CASSFSGTGMTDTQYF
TRBV12-3/TRBV12-4	TRBJ1-2	-	few	TGTGCCAGCAGCCCGACTGTTAAGGGCTACACCTTC	CASSPTVKGYTF
TRBV20-1	TRBJ2-5	TRBD2	many	TGCAGTGCCAGACTAGCGGGGTTGGAGACCCAGTACTTC	CSARLAGLETQYF
TRBV20-1	TRBJ1-3	-	many	TGCAGTGCTAGGTCCGAGGTCGGAAACACCATATATTTT	CSARSEVGNTIYF
TRBV2	TRBJ2-3	-	-	TGTGCCAGCAGCCAATCCGACATGGATACGCAGTATTTT	CASSQSDMDTQYF
TRBV3-1	TRBJ2-5	-	many	TGTGCCAGCAGCCAAGTCCAGGAGACCCAGTACTTC	CASSQVQETQYF
TRBV28	TRBJ2-1	TRBD2	few	TGTGCCAGCATAGCAGCGGGGGGCTACAATGAGCAGTTCTTC	CASIAAGGYNEQFF
TRBV30	TRBJ2-5	-	few	TGTGCCTGGAGTGAATCTGAGACCCAGTACTTC	CAWSESETQYF
TRBV5-1	TRBJ2-1	TRBD2	many	TGCGCCAGCAGCAATCTAGCGGGCTCCTACAATGAGCAGTTCTTC	CASSNLAGSYNEQFF
TRBV12-3/TRBV12-4	TRBJ1-4	TRBD1	many	TGTGCCAGCAGTTACGGACAGGGGGCTAATGAAAAACTGTTTTTT	CASSYGQGANEKLFF
TRBV27	TRBJ1-2	TRBD1	many	TGTGCCAGCAGTTCTGACAGGGGCTCGCGAGGTGGCTACACCTTC	CASSSDRGSRGGYTF
TRBV10-1	TRBJ1-1	-	many	TGCGCCAGCAGTCGGGGTAGCTCTGAAGCTTTCTTT	CASSRGSSEAFF
TRBV19	TRBJ2-1	TRBD1	many	TGTGCCAGTAGTATAACAGGGGACACCTACAATGAGCAGTTCTTC	CASSITGDTYNEQFF
TRBV18	TRBJ1-2	-	many	TGTGCCAGCTCACCTGGCTTTGGGGCAGGATATGGCTACACCTTC	CASSPGFGAGYGYTF
TRBV28	TRBJ2-5	-	-	TGTGCCAGCAGTTTGGCGGATTATGGGACCCAGTACTTC	CASSLADYGTQYF
TRBV12-5	TRBJ2-5	TRBD2	many	TGTGCTAGTGGTTTGGCCGGAGCGGGGACCCAACAAGAGACCCAGTACTTC	CASGLAGAGTQQETQYF